This TCR beta chain was recovered during a study of T cell responses to AZD1222 COVID-19 vaccine. Broader study findings: White British ancestry dominated among donors, who included more females, and clonal diversity was possibly underestimated.

With respect to this clone: No antigen is known for it.

Germline loops: CDR1 SGHTS, CDR2 YDEGEE. The CDR3 covers 14 residues. Between the trimmed V and J ends, which lost 4 bases and 4 bases, there was a span of 14 bases. Profiled with immunoSEQ multiplex PCR; TCRdb holds only in-frame clones, not every one. The data hold about 100,000 clones, with approximately 87% observed a single time. The chain links TRBV5-8 to TRBJ2-5; D is unresolved. Specimen: peripheral blood, collected on day 0 of MenACWY control vaccination. The TCR originated in an adult in good health. In nucleotides, the CDR3 is TGTGCCAGCAGCCCCGTGGGCAAGCGAGAGACCCAGTACTTC. This sequence encodes CASSPVGKRETQYF.